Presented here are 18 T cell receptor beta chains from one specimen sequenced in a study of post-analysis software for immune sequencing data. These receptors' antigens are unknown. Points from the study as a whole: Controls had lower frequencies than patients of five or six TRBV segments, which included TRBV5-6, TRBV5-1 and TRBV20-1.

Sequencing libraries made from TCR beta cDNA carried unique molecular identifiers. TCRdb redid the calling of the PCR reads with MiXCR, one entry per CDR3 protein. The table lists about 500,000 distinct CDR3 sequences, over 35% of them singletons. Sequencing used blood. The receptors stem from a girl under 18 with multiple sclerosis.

The CDR3 reads CASSYGGGGAYNEQYF. The CDR3 bases are TGTGCCAGCAGTTACGGTGGAGGGGGCGCATACAATGAGCAGTACTTC. The V and J genes are TRBV6-5 and TRBJ2-7; possible D gene TRBD1, 7 bases. Germline lookup yields CDR1 MNHEY and CDR2 SVGAGI. V shed 2 bases and J shed 7 bases, with 21 bases lying between them. This CDR3 has 16 residues.

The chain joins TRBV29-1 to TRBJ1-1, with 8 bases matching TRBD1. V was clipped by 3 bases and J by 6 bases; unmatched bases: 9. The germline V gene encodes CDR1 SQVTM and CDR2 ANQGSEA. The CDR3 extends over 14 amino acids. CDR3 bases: TGCAGCGTTGACCGGACAGGGATGGGTGCTGAAGCTTTCTTT. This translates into CSVDRTGMGAEAFF. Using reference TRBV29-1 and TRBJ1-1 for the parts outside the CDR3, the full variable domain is SAVISQKPSRDICQRGTSLTIQCQVDSQVTMMFWYRQQPGQSLTLIATANQGSEATYESGFVIDKFPISRPNLTFSTLTVSNMSPEDSSIYLCSVDRTGMGAEAFFGQGTRLTVV.

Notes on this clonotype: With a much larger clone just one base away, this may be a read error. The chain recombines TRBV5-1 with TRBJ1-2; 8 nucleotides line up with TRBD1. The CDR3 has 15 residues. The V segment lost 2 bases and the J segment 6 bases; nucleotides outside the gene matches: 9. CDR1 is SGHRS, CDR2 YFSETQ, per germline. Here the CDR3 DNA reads TGCGCCAGCAGCTTAGGACAGGGAGTCATCGATGGCTACACCTTC. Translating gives CASSLGQGVIDGYTF. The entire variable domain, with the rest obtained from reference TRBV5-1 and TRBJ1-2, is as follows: KAGVTQTPRYLIKTRGQQVTLSCSPISGHRSVSWYQQTPGQGLQFLFEYFSETQRNKGNFPGRFSGRQFSNSRSEMNVSTLELGDSALYLCASSLGQGVIDGYTFGSGTRLTVV.

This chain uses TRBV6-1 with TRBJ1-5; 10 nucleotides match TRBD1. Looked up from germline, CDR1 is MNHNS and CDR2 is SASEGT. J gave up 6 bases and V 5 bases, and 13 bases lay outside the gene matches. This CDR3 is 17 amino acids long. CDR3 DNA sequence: TGTGCCAGCAGTAGGGGGACGACAGGGGGCGGATTTCAGCCCCAGCATTTT. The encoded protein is CASSRGTTGGGFQPQHF.

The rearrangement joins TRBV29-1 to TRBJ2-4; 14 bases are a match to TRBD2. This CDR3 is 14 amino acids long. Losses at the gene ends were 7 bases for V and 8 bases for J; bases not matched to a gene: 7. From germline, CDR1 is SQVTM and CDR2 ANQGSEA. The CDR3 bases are TGCAGCGCCGGGACTAGCGGGAGTGGAGACATTCAGTACTTC. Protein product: CSAGTSGSGDIQYF.

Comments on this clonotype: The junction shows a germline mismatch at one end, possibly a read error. The CDR3 is CSPRDIGRETQYF. CDR3 nucleotide sequence: TGCAGTCCTAGAGATATCGGTCGGGAGACCCAGTACTTC. The chain links TRBV20-1 to TRBJ2-5; no clear D gene. Germline V lookup: CDR1 DFQATT, CDR2 SNEGSKA (reference sequence). The CDR3 length is 13 residues.

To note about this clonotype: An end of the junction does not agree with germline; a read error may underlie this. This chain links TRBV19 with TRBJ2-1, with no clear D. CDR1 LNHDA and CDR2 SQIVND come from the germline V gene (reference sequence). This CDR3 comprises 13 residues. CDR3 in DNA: TGTGTCAGTAACGGCAACAGCGAGAATGAGCAGTTCTTC. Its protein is CVSNGNSENEQFF.

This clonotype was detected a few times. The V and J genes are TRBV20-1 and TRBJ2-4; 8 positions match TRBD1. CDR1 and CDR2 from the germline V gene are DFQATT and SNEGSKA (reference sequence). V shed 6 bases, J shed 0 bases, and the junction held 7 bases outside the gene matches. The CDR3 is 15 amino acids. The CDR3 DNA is TGCAGTGCGCCCAGGGGGCCGCTAGCCAAAAACATTCAGTACTTC. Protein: CSAPRGPLAKNIQYF.

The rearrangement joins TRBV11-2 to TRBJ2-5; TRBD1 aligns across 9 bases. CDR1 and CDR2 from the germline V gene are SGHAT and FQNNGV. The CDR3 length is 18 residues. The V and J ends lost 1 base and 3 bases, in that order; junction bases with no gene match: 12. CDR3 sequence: CASSLGRAGTGRKETQYF. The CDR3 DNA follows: TGTGCCAGCAGCTTAGGCAGAGCCGGGACAGGGCGGAAAGAGACCCAGTACTTC.

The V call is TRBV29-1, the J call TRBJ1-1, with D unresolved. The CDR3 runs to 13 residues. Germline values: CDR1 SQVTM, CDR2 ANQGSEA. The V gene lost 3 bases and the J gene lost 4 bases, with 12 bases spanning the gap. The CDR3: CSVEGRLSTEAFF. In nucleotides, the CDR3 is TGCAGCGTTGAGGGTAGACTTAGCACTGAAGCTTTCTTT.

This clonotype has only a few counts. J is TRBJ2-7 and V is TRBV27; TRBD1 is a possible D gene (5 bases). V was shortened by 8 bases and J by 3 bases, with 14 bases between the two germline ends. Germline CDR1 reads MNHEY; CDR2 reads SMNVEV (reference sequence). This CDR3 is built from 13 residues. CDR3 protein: CASGPDIFYEQYF. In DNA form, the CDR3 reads TGTGCCAGCGGCCCGGACATCTTCTACGAGCAGTACTTC.

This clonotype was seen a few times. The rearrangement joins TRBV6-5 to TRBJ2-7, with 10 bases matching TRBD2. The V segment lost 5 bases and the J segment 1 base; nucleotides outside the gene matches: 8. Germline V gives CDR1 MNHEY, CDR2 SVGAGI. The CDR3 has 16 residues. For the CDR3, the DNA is TGTGCCAGCAGTCAAACCTCTAGCGGGGGATCCTACGAGCAGTACTTC. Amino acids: CASSQTSSGGSYEQYF.

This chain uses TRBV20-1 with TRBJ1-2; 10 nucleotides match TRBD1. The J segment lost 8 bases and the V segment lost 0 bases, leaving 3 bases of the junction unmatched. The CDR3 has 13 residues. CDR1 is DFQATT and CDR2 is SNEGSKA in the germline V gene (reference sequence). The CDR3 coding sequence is TGCAGTGCTAGAGATCCGACAGGGGGCGGCTACACCTTC. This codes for CSARDPTGGGYTF.

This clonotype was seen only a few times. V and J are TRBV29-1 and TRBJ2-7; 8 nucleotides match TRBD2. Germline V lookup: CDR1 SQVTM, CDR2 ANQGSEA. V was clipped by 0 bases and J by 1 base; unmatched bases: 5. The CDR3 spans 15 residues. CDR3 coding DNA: TGCAGCGTTGAAGAAGCGGGAGAAGTTTCCTACGAGCAGTACTTC. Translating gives CSVEEAGEVSYEQYF.

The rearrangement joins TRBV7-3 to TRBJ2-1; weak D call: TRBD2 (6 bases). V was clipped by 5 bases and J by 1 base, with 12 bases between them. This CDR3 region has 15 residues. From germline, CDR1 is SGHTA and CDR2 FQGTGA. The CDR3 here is CASSPRERSYNEQFF. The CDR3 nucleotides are TGTGCCAGCAGCCCACGGGAGCGTTCCTACAATGAGCAGTTCTTC.

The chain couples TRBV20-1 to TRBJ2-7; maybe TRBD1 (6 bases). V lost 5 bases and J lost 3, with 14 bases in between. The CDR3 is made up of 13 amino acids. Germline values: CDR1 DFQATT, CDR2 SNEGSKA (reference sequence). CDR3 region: CSAPTQQGYEQYF. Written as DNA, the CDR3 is TGCAGTGCTCCTACCCAACAGGGCTACGAGCAGTACTTC.

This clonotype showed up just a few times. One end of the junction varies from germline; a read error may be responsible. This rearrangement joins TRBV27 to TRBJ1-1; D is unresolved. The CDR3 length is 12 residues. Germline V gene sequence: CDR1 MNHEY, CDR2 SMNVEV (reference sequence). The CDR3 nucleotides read TGTGCCAGCAGCCGCTGGAACACTGAGGCTTTCTTT. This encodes CASSRWNTEAFF.

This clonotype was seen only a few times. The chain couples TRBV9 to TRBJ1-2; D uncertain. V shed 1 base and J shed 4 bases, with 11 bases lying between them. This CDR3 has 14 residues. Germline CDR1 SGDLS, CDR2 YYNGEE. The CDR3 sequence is CASSVIPGAYGYTF. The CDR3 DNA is TGTGCCAGCAGCGTAATCCCAGGAGCCTATGGCTACACCTTC.